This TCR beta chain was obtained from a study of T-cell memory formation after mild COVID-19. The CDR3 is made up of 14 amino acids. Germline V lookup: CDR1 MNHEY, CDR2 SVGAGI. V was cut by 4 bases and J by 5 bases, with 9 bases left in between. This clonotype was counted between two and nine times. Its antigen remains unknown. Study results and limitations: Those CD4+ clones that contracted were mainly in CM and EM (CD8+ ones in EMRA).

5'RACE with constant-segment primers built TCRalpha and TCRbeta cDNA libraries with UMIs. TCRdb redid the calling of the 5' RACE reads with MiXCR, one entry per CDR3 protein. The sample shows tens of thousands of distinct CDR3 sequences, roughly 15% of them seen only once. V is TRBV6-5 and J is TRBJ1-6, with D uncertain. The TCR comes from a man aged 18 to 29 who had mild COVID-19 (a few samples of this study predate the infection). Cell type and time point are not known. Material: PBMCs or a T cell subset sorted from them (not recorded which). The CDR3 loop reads CASSFADNNSPLHF. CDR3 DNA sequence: TGTGCCAGCAGTTTCGCGGATAATAATTCACCCCTCCACTTT.